The 20 T cell receptor beta chains below were found in one sample sequenced in a study of spatial heterogeneity in lung cancer. Study-wide findings and caveats: Tumors with more nonsynonymous mutations had more expanded intratumoral alpha and beta TCRs.

This sample's time point: sample taken at primary tumor resection. TCRdb itself ran the 5' RACE reads through MiXCR, one entry per CDR3 protein. This sample yields over 500 distinct CDR3 sequences, of which around 21% are seen a single time; more than 15% belongs to the top ten. Their cognate antigens are unknown. The sample in question was lung tumor tissue, obtained at surgery. The receptors were gathered from a male donor with early-stage non-small cell lung cancer.

This clonotype has just a few counts. V and J are TRBV5-1 and TRBJ2-7; 7 positions agree with TRBD1. Unmatched junction bases numbered 9, after V lost 4 bases and J lost 2 bases. CDR1 and CDR2 from the germline V gene are SGHRS and YFSETQ. CDR3 length: 15 residues. This CDR3 is CASSPETRGPYEQYF. DNA of the CDR3: TGCGCCAGCAGCCCGGAGACGAGGGGGCCCTACGAGCAGTACTTC.

The chain links TRBV30 to TRBJ2-1; 8 positions agree with TRBD1. The ends lost 3 bases at V and 4 bases at J; junction bases unmatched: 8. CDR1 GTSNPN and CDR2 SVGIG come from the germline V gene (reference sequence). This CDR3 is 15 amino acids long. The CDR3 bases are TGTGCCTGGAGGGGTCCCGGGACAGGTTACAATGAGCAGTTCTTC. It yields the protein CAWRGPGTGYNEQFF.

This clonotype appeared a few times. The chain recombines TRBV5-5 with TRBJ2-2; unclear D gene. Trimming removed 4 bases from V and 7 bases from J, with 8 bases in between. There are 12 residues in the CDR3. CDR1 and CDR2 (germline): SGHKS, YYEKEE (reference sequence). The CDR3 DNA sequence: TGTGCCAGCAGCACCGATAGCGGGGAGCTGTTTTTT. Its translation: CASSTDSGELFF. Together with reference TRBV5-5 and TRBJ2-2, the CDR3 gives the full variable domain: DAGVTQSPTHLIKTRGQQVTLRCSPISGHKSVSWYQQVLGQGPQFIFQYYEKEERGRGNFPDRFSARQFPNYSSELNVNALLLGDSALYLCASSTDSGELFFGEGSRLTVL.

The chain recombines TRBV6-2 or TRBV6-3 with TRBJ2-7; D is possibly TRBD2 (5 bases). The germline V and J ends were trimmed by 0 bases and 4 bases, with 13 bases remaining between them. Germline assignment: CDR1 MNHEY and CDR2 SVGEGT. The CDR3 contains 15 residues. The CDR3 sequence is CASSYSGRLEYEQYF. The CDR3 DNA is TGTGCCAGCAGTTACTCGGGGAGACTCGAGTACGAGCAGTACTTC.

This chain links TRBV20-1 with TRBJ2-3; D gene uncertain. The germline V gene encodes CDR1 DFQATT and CDR2 SNEGSKA (reference sequence). This CDR3 contains 12 residues. V was trimmed by 3 bases and J by 0 bases, leaving 4 bases between them. The DNA of the CDR3 is TGCAGTGCTAGGGCTAGCACAGATACGCAGTATTTT. Translation: CSARASTDTQYF.

This clonotype was observed a few times. The rearrangement uses TRBV6-1 and TRBJ2-3, with 7 bases that match TRBD2. The CDR3 spans 16 residues. Germline assignment: CDR1 MNHNS and CDR2 SASEGT. Trimming at V came to 4 bases and at J to 0 bases, leaving 7 bases not matched to a gene. The chain's CDR3 is CASSGGRDPSTDTQYF. The CDR3 DNA sequence: TGTGCCAGCAGTGGGGGGAGGGATCCTAGCACAGATACGCAGTATTTT.

The rearrangement joins TRBV7-6 to TRBJ2-1; D is ambiguous. The CDR3 is 21 residues long. The germline V gene has CDR1 SGHVS and CDR2 FNYEAQ. With 1 base removed from V and 6 bases from J, the gap between germline ends came to 31 bases. The CDR3 sequence is CASSLDFPGERVKGGSNEQFF. The CDR3 DNA is TGTGCCAGCAGCTTAGACTTCCCAGGAGAAAGAGTAAAGGGCGGAAGCAATGAGCAGTTCTTC.

Judged by abundance, this clonotype is hyperexpanded. The CDR3 DNA reads TGTGCCAGCAGTGTCCACCCGGGGAAGGGGGCCGGAGAGCCCCAGCATTTT. Translated, it gives CASSVHPGKGAGEPQHF. The rearrangement links TRBV2 to TRBJ1-5, with 7 nucleotides matching TRBD1. Germline V gene sequence: CDR1 SNHLY, CDR2 FYNNEI. The trim removed 4 bases at V and 8 bases at J, leaving 17 bases unmatched. This CDR3 is built from 17 residues.

This clonotype counts as large. The rearrangement uses TRBV13 and TRBJ2-1; 8 bases are shared with TRBD2. CDR1 PRHDT and CDR2 FYEKMQ come from the germline V gene (reference sequence). The CDR3 covers 17 residues. The J segment lost 4 bases and the V segment lost 2 bases, leaving 10 bases of the junction unmatched. Written as DNA, the CDR3 is TGTGCCAGCAGCTTAAGAGGTGCTTCTAGCGGGTACAATGAGCAGTTCTTC. This encodes CASSLRGASSGYNEQFF.

This clonotype is labeled medium-sized. This chain joins TRBV3-1 and TRBJ2-5; 11 nucleotides match TRBD1. J gave up 2 bases and V 4 bases, and 3 bases lay outside the gene matches. Germline V CDR1 and CDR2: LGHDT, YNNKEL (reference sequence). The CDR3 is made up of 15 amino acids. The CDR3 reads CASSLRDRGQETQYF. The DNA of the CDR3 is TGTGCCAGCAGCCTCCGGGACAGGGGGCAAGAGACCCAGTACTTC.

In its sample, this clonotype ranks as large. V gene TRBV10-1 combines with J gene TRBJ2-1; TRBD2 might be the D (5 bases). The CDR3 spans 12 residues. Trimming took 8 bases from V and 8 from J, leaving 13 bases between them. Germline values: CDR1 WNHNN, CDR2 SYGVQD (reference sequence). CDR3 sequence reads: CASEGGRDEQFF. For the CDR3, the DNA is TGCGCCAGCGAGGGCGGACGGGATGAGCAGTTCTTC.

This clonotype is medium-sized in the sample. The V gene is TRBV7-2, the J gene TRBJ2-5; either TRBD1 or TRBD2 may supply D (5 bases each). CDR1 is SGHTA, CDR2 FQGNSA, per germline. Trimming shortened V by 8 bases and J by 5 bases, and 18 bases separated the two germline ends. CDR3 size: 14 residues. The CDR3 spells CASRRGVLGETQYF. As DNA, the CDR3 is TGTGCCAGCCGACGAGGGGTATTGGGTGAGACCCAGTACTTC.

The chain uses TRBV7-2 and TRBJ2-3; D unresolved. Germline V gene sequence: CDR1 SGHTA, CDR2 FQGNSA. V was cut by 5 bases and J by 4 bases, with 10 bases left in between. The CDR3 totals 13 residues. DNA of the CDR3: TGTGCCAGCAGCCTCATTCGGGCAGATACGCAGTATTTT. Translated, it gives CASSLIRADTQYF.

By share of the sample, this clonotype is large. The chain links TRBV6-5 to TRBJ2-5; D perhaps matches TRBD2 (7 bases). The CDR3 loop spans 16 amino acids. From germline, CDR1 is MNHEY and CDR2 SVGAGI. V lost 6 bases to trimming and J lost 0 bases, with 17 bases between them. The CDR3 DNA reads as TGTGCCAGCAGCCCGGGGGGCAGGCCGAACCAAGAGACCCAGTACTTC. Protein product: CASSPGGRPNQETQYF.

This clonotype is large within its sample. V gene TRBV2 combines with J gene TRBJ1-4; TRBD1 matches 8 bases. V lost 4 bases to trimming and J lost 3 bases; unmatched junction nucleotides: 4. Germline CDR1 and CDR2: SNHLY and FYNNEI. The CDR3 spans 15 residues. CDR3 in DNA: TGTGCCAGCAGTGGACAGGGGACGGCTAATGAAAAACTGTTTTTT. This codes for CASSGQGTANEKLFF.

A few counts support this clonotype. The CDR3 here is CSAEPGQGPNTQYF. Here the CDR3 DNA reads TGCAGTGCGGAACCGGGACAGGGACCAAATACGCAGTATTTT. This chain joins TRBV20-1 and TRBJ2-3, with TRBD1 matching 9 bases. CDR3 length equals 14 residues. The germline V gene encodes CDR1 DFQATT and CDR2 SNEGSKA (reference sequence). With 6 bases clipped from V and 7 bases from J, the junction kept 11 bases outside the gene matches.

This clonotype came up a few times. The chain combines TRBV19 with TRBJ1-5; tentatively, D is TRBD1 (6 bases). The CDR3 runs to 13 residues. Germline V lookup: CDR1 LNHDA, CDR2 SQIVND (reference sequence). With 6 bases removed from V and 7 bases from J, the gap between germline ends came to 13 bases. CDR3: CASSRTASQPQHF. For the CDR3, the DNA is TGTGCCAGTAGCCGGACAGCGAGCCAGCCCCAGCATTTT.

By share, this clonotype ranks as large (0.1 to 1%). The chain has TRBV5-1 and TRBJ2-2; 10 nucleotides line up with TRBD2. CDR3 length equals 16 residues. Germline values: CDR1 SGHRS, CDR2 YFSETQ. V shed 3 bases and J 4 bases; nucleotides not matched to a gene: 6. CDR3 region: CASSSASGRSTGELFF. Here the CDR3 DNA reads TGCGCCAGCAGCTCGGCTAGCGGGAGATCCACCGGGGAGCTGTTTTTT.

Within the sample, this clonotype is medium-sized (0.01 to 0.1%). V usage is TRBV21-1 and J usage is TRBJ1-2. TRBV21-1 is a known pseudogene. The CDR3 extends over 14 amino acids. The CDR3 loop reads CASKRDPFNYGYTF. CDR3 nucleotides: TGTGCCAGCAAGAGGGACCCATTTAACTATGGCTACACCTTC.

Within the sample, this clonotype is large. The chain is built from TRBV12-3 or TRBV12-4 and TRBJ2-1; 14 bases align to TRBD2. CDR3 length: 17 residues. The V segment lost 5 bases and the J segment 6 bases; nucleotides outside the gene matches: 9. CDR3 sequence reads: CASSAGTSGRGGNEQFF. CDR3 sequence (DNA): TGTGCCAGCAGTGCGGGGACTAGCGGGAGAGGGGGCAATGAGCAGTTCTTC.